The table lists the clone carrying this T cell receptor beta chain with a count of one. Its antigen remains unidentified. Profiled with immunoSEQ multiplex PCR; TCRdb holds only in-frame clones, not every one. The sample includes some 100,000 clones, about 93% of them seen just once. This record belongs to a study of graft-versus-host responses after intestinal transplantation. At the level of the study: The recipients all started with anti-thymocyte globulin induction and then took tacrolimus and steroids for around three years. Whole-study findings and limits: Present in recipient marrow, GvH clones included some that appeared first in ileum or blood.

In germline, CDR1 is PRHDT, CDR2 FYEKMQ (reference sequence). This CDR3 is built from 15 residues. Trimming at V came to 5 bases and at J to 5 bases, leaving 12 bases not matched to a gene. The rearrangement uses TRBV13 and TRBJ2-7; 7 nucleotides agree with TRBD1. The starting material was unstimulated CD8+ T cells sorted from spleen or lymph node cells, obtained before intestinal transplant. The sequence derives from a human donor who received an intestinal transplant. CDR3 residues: CASSPTAGGIDEQYF. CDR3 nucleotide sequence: TGTGCCAGCAGCCCAACCGCAGGGGGTATCGACGAGCAGTACTTC.